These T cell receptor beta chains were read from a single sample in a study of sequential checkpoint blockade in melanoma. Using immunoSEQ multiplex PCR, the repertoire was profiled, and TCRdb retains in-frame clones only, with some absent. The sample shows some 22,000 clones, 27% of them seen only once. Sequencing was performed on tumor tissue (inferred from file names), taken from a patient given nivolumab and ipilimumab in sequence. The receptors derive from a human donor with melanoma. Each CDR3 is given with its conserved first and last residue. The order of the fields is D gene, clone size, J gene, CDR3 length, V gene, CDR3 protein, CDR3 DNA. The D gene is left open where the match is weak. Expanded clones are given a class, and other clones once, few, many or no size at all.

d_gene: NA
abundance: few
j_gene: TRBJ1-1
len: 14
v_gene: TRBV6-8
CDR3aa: CASSYGRGDTEAFF
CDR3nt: TGTGCCAGCAGTTATGGACGGGGGGACACTGAAGCTTTCTTT

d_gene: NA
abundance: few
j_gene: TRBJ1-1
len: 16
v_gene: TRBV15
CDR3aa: CATSRDRASRRTEAFF
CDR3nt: TGTGCCACCAGCAGAGATCGCGCCAGTCGACGGACTGAAGCTTTCTTT

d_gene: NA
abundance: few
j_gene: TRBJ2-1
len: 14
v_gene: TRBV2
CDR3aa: CASSLEASGAEQFF
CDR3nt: TGTGCCAGCAGTTTAGAAGCTTCGGGGGCTGAGCAGTTCTTC

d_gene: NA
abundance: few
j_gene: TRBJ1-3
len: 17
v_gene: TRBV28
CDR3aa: CASSFTQPTSSGNTIYF
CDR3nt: TGTGCCAGCAGTTTTACCCAGCCTACGAGCTCTGGAAACACCATATATTTT

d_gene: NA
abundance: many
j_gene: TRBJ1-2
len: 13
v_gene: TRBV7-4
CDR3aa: CASSLGDSYGYTF
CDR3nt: TGTGCCAGCAGCTTAGGAGACAGTTATGGCTACACCTTC

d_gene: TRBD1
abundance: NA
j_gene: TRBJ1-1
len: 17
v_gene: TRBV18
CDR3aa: CASSPSGTGGAWTEAFF
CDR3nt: TGTGCCAGCTCACCGTCCGGGACAGGGGGCGCATGGACTGAAGCTTTCTTT

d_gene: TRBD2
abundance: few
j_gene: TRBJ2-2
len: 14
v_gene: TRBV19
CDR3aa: CASSIGTSSGELFF
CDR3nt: TGTGCCAGTAGTATAGGGACTAGCAGCGGGGAGCTGTTTTTT

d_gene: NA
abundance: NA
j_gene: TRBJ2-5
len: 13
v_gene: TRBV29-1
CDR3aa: CSVRRGGQETQYF
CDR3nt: TGCAGCGTTCGGCGAGGGGGCCAAGAGACCCAGTACTTC

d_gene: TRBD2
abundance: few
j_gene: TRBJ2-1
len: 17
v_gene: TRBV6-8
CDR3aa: CASRGLAGVWSYNEQFF
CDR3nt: TGTGCCAGCAGAGGACTAGCGGGAGTGTGGTCCTACAATGAGCAGTTCTTC

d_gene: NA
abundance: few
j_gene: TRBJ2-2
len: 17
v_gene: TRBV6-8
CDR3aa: CASSYSGAQAYAGELFF
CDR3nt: TGTGCCAGCAGTTACTCGGGTGCGCAGGCGTACGCCGGGGAGCTGTTTTTT

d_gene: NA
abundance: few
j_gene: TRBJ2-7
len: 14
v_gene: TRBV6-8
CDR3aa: CASRSDRTPYEQYF
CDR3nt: TGTGCCAGCAGGTCCGACAGGACTCCCTACGAGCAGTACTTC

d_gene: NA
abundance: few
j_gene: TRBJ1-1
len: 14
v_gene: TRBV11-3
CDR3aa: CASSFDGPNTEAFF
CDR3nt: TGTGCCAGCAGCTTCGACGGACCGAACACTGAAGCTTTCTTT

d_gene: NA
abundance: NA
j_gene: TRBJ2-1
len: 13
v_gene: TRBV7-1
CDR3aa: CASSPRHGDEQFF
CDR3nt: TGTGCCAGCAGCCCGCGACATGGGGATGAGCAGTTCTTC

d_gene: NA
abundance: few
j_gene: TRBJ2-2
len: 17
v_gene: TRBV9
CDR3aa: CASSVGQGLTNTGELFF
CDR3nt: TGTGCCAGCAGCGTAGGTCAGGGTCTAACGAACACCGGGGAGCTGTTTTTT

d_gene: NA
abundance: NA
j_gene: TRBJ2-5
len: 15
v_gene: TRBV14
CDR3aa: CASSQGGTRRETQYF
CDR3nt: TGTGCCAGCAGCCAAGGTGGGACCCGAAGAGAGACCCAGTACTTC